The 21 T cell receptor beta chains presented below share a single source sample, sequenced in a study of blood T cell repertoires in COVID-19. The method was immunoSEQ multiplex PCR; TCRdb's version includes in-frame clones alone and lacks a portion of them. The data show hundreds of thousands of clones, roughly 87% seen once. Sequences were obtained from peripheral blood. These receptors all stem from a human donor in a cohort sampled during active COVID-19.

Here the CDR3 DNA reads TGTGCCAGCAGCCCCCAGGGGGACTCCTATAATTCACCCCTCCACTTT. Translation gives CASSPQGDSYNSPLHF. The chain carries TRBV13 and TRBJ1-6; 7 bases are a match to TRBD1. Germline assignment: CDR1 PRHDT and CDR2 FYEKMQ (reference sequence). CDR3 length: 16 amino acids. Losses at the gene ends were 5 bases for V and 0 bases for J; bases not matched to a gene: 4.

The chain uses TRBV6-5 and TRBJ2-1; TRBD1 aligns across 7 bases. This CDR3 has 13 residues. The V gene's germline CDR1 is MNHEY and CDR2 SVGAGI. With V trimmed by 10 bases and J by 6 bases, 9 bases remained unmatched. The chain's CDR3 is CAILGTDSNEQFF. DNA for the CDR3: TGTGCCATTCTCGGGACAGACAGCAATGAGCAGTTCTTC.

The chain combines TRBV5-1 with TRBJ1-6; D perhaps matches TRBD1 (5 bases). This CDR3 is built from 13 residues. Trimming shortened V by 4 bases and J by 7 bases, and 9 bases separated the two germline ends. Germline-derived CDR1 and CDR2 are SGHRS and YFSETQ. CDR3 coding DNA: TGCGCCAGCAGCGGGACTGAGAATTCACCCCTCCACTTT. This codes for CASSGTENSPLHF.

The V and J genes are TRBV6-6 and TRBJ1-2, with a possible D match to TRBD1 (6 bases). Trimming removed 2 bases from V and 3 bases from J, with 10 bases in between. The germline V gene has CDR1 MNHNY and CDR2 SVGAGI (reference sequence). The CDR3 covers 14 residues. This chain's CDR3 is CASSYGGADYGYTF. CDR3 DNA: TGTGCCAGCAGTTACGGGGGCGCGGACTATGGCTACACCTTC.

The chain joins TRBV5-4 to TRBJ2-7; TRBD2 matches 8 bases. CDR3 length: 13 residues. Trimming removed 8 bases from V and 0 bases from J; junction bases left unmatched: 4. Germline CDR1 and CDR2: SGHNT and YYREEE (reference sequence). The CDR3 here is CASAGGNSYEQYF. The DNA for the CDR3 is TGTGCCAGTGCGGGAGGAAACTCCTACGAGCAGTACTTC.

The J gene is TRBJ1-6, the V gene TRBV19; unclear D gene. The CDR3 totals 15 residues. The germline V gene has CDR1 LNHDA and CDR2 SQIVND (reference sequence). Trimming pared 1 base from V and 7 bases from J, leaving 11 bases between. The CDR3 region has the DNA TGTGCCAGTAGTATAGGCACGCCGGGGAATTCACCCCTCCACTTT. Its translation: CASSIGTPGNSPLHF.

The rearrangement uses TRBV4-3 and TRBJ1-1; 7 nucleotides align to TRBD1. CDR1 LGHNA and CDR2 YSLEER come from the germline V gene. Trimming cost V 1 base and J 2 bases; bases outside gene matches: 10. There are 17 residues in the CDR3. CDR3 coding DNA: TGCGCCAGCAGCCAAGGCCACCCGGGACAGCTTAACACTGAAGCTTTCTTT. Translated, it gives CASSQGHPGQLNTEAFF.

This rearrangement joins TRBV27 to TRBJ1-5, with D unresolved. CDR3 length equals 14 residues. V dropped 4 bases and J dropped 2 bases, with 9 bases sitting between them. The germline gives CDR1 MNHEY, CDR2 SMNVEV (reference sequence). The DNA for the CDR3 is TGTGCCAGCAGTTCACAACGCCGCAATCAGCCCCAGCATTTT. Translation gives CASSSQRRNQPQHF.

This clone has a handful of counts. The V gene is TRBV28, the J gene TRBJ1-2; D ambiguous. The V end was cut by 5 bases, the J end by 0 bases, with 7 bases between. The CDR3 sequence is 13 residues long. Germline V CDR1 and CDR2: MDHEN, SYDVKM. CDR3 region: CASSRSANYGYTF. The CDR3 DNA sequence: TGTGCCAGCAGTCGCTCAGCTAACTATGGCTACACCTTC.

The genes are TRBV7-2 and TRBJ1-3, with D perhaps matching TRBD1 (5 bases). V lost 5 bases, J lost 9 bases, and 23 bases lay in between. The germline CDR1 and CDR2 sequences are SGHTA and FQGNSA. The length of the CDR3 is 16 residues. The CDR3 loop is CASSRSTVLLRGTIYF. The CDR3 region has the DNA TGTGCCAGCAGCCGGTCAACAGTCCTCCTTAGGGGCACCATATATTTT. The complete variable domain, with remaining parts taken from reference TRBV7-2 and TRBJ1-3, reads GAGVSQSPSNKVTEKGKDVELRCDPISGHTALYWYRQSLGQGLEFLIYFQGNSAPDKSGLPSDRFSAERTGGSVSTLTIQRTQQEDSAVYLCASSRSTVLLRGTIYFGEGSWLTVV.

This chain links TRBV9 with TRBJ2-5; 7 nucleotides match TRBD1. V trimming: 0 bases; J trimming: 4 bases; junction bases outside the gene matches: 6. The CDR3 runs to 15 residues. CDR1 is SGDLS and CDR2 is YYNGEE in the germline V gene. CDR3 DNA: TGTGCCAGCAGCGTAGCTACAGGGGCGGCAGAGACCCAGTACTTC. Encoded protein: CASSVATGAAETQYF.

This clone was found a few times. The chain recombines TRBV19 with TRBJ2-1, with 11 bases aligning to TRBD2. CDR1 is LNHDA, CDR2 SQIVND, per germline (reference sequence). J gave up 9 bases and V 5 bases, and 12 bases lay outside the gene matches. The CDR3 runs to 16 residues. CDR3 nucleotides: TGTGCCAGTAGTTACGCTAGCGGGAGGCAGGTTGGTGAGCAGTTCTTC. Protein product: CASSYASGRQVGEQFF. Based on the CDR3 plus reference TRBV19 and TRBJ2-1, the full variable domain is DGGITQSPKYLFRKEGQNVTLSCEQNLNHDAMYWYRQDPGQGLRLIYYSQIVNDFQKGDIAEGYSVSREKKESFPLTVTSAQKNPTAFYLCASSYASGRQVGEQFFGPGTRLTVL.

The gene calls are TRBV10-2 and TRBJ2-7, with TRBD1 identical over 7 bases. The CDR3 spans 11 residues. V lost 8 bases, J lost 4 bases, and 2 bases stayed unmatched. CDR1 is WSHSY, CDR2 SAAADI, per germline. CDR3 coding DNA: TGCGCCAGCGTACAGGGGTACGAGCAGTACTTC. It codes for CASVQGYEQYF.

V and J are TRBV4-2 and TRBJ1-2; TRBD1 aligns across 8 bases. Germline assignment: CDR1 LGHNA and CDR2 YNFKEQ. V lost 0 bases and J lost 4; bases outside the gene matches: 4. The CDR3 spans 15 residues. CDR3 protein: CASSQDETGAYGYTF. The CDR3, as DNA: TGTGCCAGCAGCCAAGATGAGACAGGGGCCTATGGCTACACCTTC.

This chain links TRBV15 with TRBJ1-1, with D possibly being TRBD1 (6 bases). Germline CDR1 reads LNHNV; CDR2 reads YYDKDF (reference sequence). The CDR3 contains 14 residues. The V end lost 6 bases, the J end lost 4 bases, and 15 bases lay between the germline ends. The CDR3 region has the DNA TGTGCCACCAGTGGACGGGGGGGCCGCACTGAAGCTTTCTTT. This sequence encodes CATSGRGGRTEAFF. Filled out from reference TRBV15 and TRBJ1-1, the complete variable domain reads DAMVIQNPRYQVTQFGKPVTLSCSQTLNHNVMYWYQQKSSQAPKLLFHYYDKDFNNEADTPDNFQSRRPNTSFCFLDIRSPGLGDTAMYLCATSGRGGRTEAFFGQGTRLTVV.

Note on this clone: Distinct nucleotide sequences in the sample also encode this CDR3. This chain joins TRBV30 and TRBJ1-3; D gene uncertain. The V and J ends lost 5 bases and 0 bases respectively, with 5 bases between them. CDR1 and CDR2 from the germline V gene are GTSNPN and SVGIG (reference sequence). The CDR3 sequence is 12 residues long. As DNA, the CDR3 is TGTGCCTGGGCAGGCTCTGGAAACACCATATATTTT. Translating it yields CAWAGSGNTIYF.

This sequence joins TRBV6-5 and TRBJ1-5, with 7 bases fitting TRBD1. V gave up 8 bases and J gave up 3 bases; unmatched junction bases: 10. The germline gives CDR1 MNHEY, CDR2 SVGAGI. The CDR3 is 15 amino acids. CDR3 DNA: TGTGCCAGCGCCCAGGGGGTGATTCTCAATCAGCCCCAGCATTTT. Protein sequence: CASAQGVILNQPQHF.

The chain combines TRBV7-2 with TRBJ1-1; D remains ambiguous. The CDR3 consists of 15 residues. V was shortened by 2 bases and J by 6 bases, with 16 bases between the two germline ends. Germline CDR1 SGHTA, CDR2 FQGNSA. The CDR3 loop is CASSLTALGLSEAFF. CDR3 nucleotide sequence: TGTGCCAGCAGCTTAACCGCACTAGGACTCTCTGAAGCTTTCTTT.

The chain joins TRBV18 to TRBJ1-5; no clear D gene. CDR1 and CDR2 from the germline V gene are KGHSH and LQKENI. The CDR3 runs 14 residues. V was trimmed by 3 bases and J by 7 bases, leaving 13 bases between them. CDR3 nucleotides: TGTGCCAGCTCACCTGCGACCGAGGAGCAGCCCCAGCATTTT. Its translation is CASSPATEEQPQHF.

V and J are TRBV4-3 and TRBJ2-2; D possibly corresponds to TRBD2 (5 bases). CDR1 and CDR2 from the germline V gene are LGHNA and YSLEER. This CDR3 has 16 residues. Trimming pared 1 base from V and 2 bases from J, leaving 11 bases between. This chain's CDR3 is CASSQGGWANTGELFF. In DNA, the CDR3 is TGCGCCAGCAGCCAAGGAGGGTGGGCAAACACCGGGGAGCTGTTTTTT.

V is TRBV7-9 and J is TRBJ2-7; TRBD2 aligns across 8 bases. J lost 7 bases, V lost 1 base, and 6 bases had no gene match. The CDR3 spans 14 residues. Germline values: CDR1 SEHNR, CDR2 FQNEAQ (reference sequence). DNA of the CDR3: TGTGCCAGCAGCTTAGGCGGGGGGCCCGGGGAGCAGTACTTC. Translating it yields CASSLGGGPGEQYF.